Following are 5 T cell receptor beta chains from one sample sequenced in a study of T cell responses to AZD1222 COVID-19 vaccine. Sequenced by immunoSEQ multiplex PCR; TCRdb stores in-frame clones only, minus some. The table has roughly 75,000 clones, roughly 84% seen once. Source: peripheral blood, taken on day 0 of AZD1222 vaccination. The receptor set was obtained from an adult in good health.

The chain employs TRBV23-1 and TRBJ1-4, with 8 bases matching TRBD1. TRBV23-1 is an ORF; its function is uncertain. The CDR3 extends over 17 amino acids. V lost 2 bases, J lost 5 bases, and 10 bases stayed unmatched. CDR3 amino acids: CASSQLQPRDRNEKLFF. CDR3 nucleotide sequence: TGCGCCAGCAGTCAACTTCAACCCCGGGACAGGAATGAAAAACTGTTTTTT.

The chain has TRBV19 and TRBJ1-5; 8 nucleotides line up with TRBD1. There are 15 residues in the CDR3. Per the germline V gene, CDR1 is LNHDA and CDR2 is SQIVND (reference sequence). The junction had 7 bases not matched to a gene; V was cut back by 3 bases and J by 6 bases. The chain's CDR3 is CASSIGQGAGQPQHF. CDR3 sequence (DNA): TGTGCCAGTAGTATTGGGCAGGGGGCCGGTCAGCCCCAGCATTTT.

This clone was counted only a few times. The chain joins TRBV5-1 to TRBJ1-3; no clear D gene. V was shortened by 1 base and J by 8 bases, with 7 bases between the two germline ends. CDR1 is SGHRS and CDR2 is YFSETQ in the germline V gene. The CDR3 has 12 residues. CDR3 bases: TGCGCCAGCAGCTTGCAAGGTGACACCATATATTTT. It encodes CASSLQGDTIYF. Full variable domain (rest looked up from reference TRBV5-1 and TRBJ1-3): KAGVTQTPRYLIKTRGQQVTLSCSPISGHRSVSWYQQTPGQGLQFLFEYFSETQRNKGNFPGRFSGRQFSNSRSEMNVSTLELGDSALYLCASSLQGDTIYFGEGSWLTVV.

The J gene is TRBJ2-5, the V gene TRBV7-6, with D unresolved. Germline CDR1 is SGHVS and CDR2 is FNYEAQ. The CDR3 runs to 11 residues. V gave up 9 bases and J gave up 5 bases, with 10 bases separating them. As DNA, the CDR3 is TGTGCCAGTCGAGGTTGGGAGACCCAGTACTTC. Its protein is CASRGWETQYF. The full variable domain, with the rest looked up from reference TRBV7-6 and TRBJ2-5, is GAGVSQSPRYKVTKRGQDVALRCDPISGHVSLYWYRQALGQGPEFLTYFNYEAQQDKSGLPNDRFSAERPEGSISTLTIQRTEQRDSAMYRCASRGWETQYFGPGTRLLVL.

The chain combines TRBV3-1 (or the pseudogene TRBV3-2) with TRBJ1-1; D is perhaps TRBD1 (6 bases). Trimming shortened V by 5 bases and J by 4 bases, and 17 bases separated the two germline ends. This CDR3 has 15 residues. Germline CDR1 LGHDT, CDR2 YNNKEL (reference sequence). The CDR3 nucleotides read TGTGCCAGCAGCGCGCCTTCCCAGGGGATCACTGAAGCTTTCTTT. Amino acids: CASSAPSQGITEAFF.